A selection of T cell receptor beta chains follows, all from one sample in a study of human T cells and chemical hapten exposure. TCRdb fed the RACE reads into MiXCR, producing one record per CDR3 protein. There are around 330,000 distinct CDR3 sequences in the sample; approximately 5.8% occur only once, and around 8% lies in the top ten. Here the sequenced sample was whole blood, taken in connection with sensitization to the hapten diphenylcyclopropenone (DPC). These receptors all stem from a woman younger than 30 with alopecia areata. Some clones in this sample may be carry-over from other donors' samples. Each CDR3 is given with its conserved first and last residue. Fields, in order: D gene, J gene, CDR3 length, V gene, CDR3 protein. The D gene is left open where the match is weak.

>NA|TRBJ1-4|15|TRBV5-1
CASSLEGNTNEKLFF
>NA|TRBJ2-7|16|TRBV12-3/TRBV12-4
CASSFPAGQGSNEQYF
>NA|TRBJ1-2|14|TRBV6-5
CASSPRAENYGYTF
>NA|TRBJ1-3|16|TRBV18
CASSPPLAGTGNTIYF
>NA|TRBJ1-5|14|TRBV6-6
CASSYGASNQPQHF
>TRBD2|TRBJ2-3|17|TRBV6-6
CASSYHLAGGRTDTQYF
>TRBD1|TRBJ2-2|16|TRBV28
CASSFLVGGRTGELFF
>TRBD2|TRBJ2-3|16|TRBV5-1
CASSPLAGGPPDTQYF
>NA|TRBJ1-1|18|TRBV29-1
CSVSPLPIEGTMNTEAFF
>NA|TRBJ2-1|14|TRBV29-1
CSVEPFGGYNEQFF
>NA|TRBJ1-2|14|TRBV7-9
CASSLDGENYGYTF
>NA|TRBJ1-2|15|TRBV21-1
CASSKREGPNYGYTF
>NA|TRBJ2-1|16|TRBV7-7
CASSSRGVSTYNEQFF
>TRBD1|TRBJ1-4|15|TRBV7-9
CASSPLPGGGEKLFF
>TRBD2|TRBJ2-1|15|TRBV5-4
CASSLGLAGAYEQFF
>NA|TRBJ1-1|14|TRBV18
CASSFGQSVTEAFF
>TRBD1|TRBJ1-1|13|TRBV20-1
CSAPGTVNTEAFF
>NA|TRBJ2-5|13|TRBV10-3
CAISEVEGETQYF
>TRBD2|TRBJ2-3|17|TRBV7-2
CASSLLSGGGPTDTQYF
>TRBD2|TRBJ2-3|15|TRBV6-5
CASSRSGGEADTQYF
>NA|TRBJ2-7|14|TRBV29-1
CSVEVPGSIYEQYF
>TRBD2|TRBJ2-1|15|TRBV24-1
CPTRDSGGAGGEQFF
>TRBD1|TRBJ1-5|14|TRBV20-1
CSALNRGLNQPQHF
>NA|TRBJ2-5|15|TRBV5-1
CASSLADLSQETQYF